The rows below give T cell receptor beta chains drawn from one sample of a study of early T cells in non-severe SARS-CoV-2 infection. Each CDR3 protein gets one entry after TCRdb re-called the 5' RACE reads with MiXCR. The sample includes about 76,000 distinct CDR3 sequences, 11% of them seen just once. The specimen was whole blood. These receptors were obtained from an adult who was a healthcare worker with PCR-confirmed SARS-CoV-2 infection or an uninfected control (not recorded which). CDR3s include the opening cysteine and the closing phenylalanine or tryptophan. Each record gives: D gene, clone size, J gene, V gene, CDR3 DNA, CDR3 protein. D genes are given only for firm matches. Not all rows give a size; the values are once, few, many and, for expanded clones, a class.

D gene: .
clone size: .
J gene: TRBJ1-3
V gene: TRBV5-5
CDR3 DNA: TGTGCCAGCAGCTTGGAGGGCTACTCTGGAAACACCATATATTTT
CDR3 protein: CASSLEGYSGNTIYF

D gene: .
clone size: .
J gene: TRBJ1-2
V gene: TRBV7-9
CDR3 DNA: TGTGCCAGCAGCTTAGCGGCAGACTATGGCTACACCTTC
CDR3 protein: CASSLAADYGYTF

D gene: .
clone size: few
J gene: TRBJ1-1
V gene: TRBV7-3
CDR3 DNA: TGTGCCAGCAGCTCCACAGGGAGGACTGAAGCTTTCTTT
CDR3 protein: CASSSTGRTEAFF

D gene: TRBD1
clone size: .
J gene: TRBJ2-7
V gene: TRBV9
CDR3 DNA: TGTGCCAGCAGCCCCACAACTAGGACAGGGGTATACGAGCAGTACTTC
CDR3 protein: CASSPTTRTGVYEQYF

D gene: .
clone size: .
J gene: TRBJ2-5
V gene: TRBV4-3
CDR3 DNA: TGCGCCAGCAGCCAAGACTGGCGGGGCCCAGAGACCCAGTACTTC
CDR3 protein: CASSQDWRGPETQYF

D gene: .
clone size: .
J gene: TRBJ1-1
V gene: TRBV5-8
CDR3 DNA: TGTGCCAGCAGCTTGGGGGGGAAGTCGAACACTGAAGCTTTCTTT
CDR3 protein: CASSLGGKSNTEAFF

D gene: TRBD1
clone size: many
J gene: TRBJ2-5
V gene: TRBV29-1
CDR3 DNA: TGCAGCGGTTTGACAGGGACGGAGACCCAGTACTTC
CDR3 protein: CSGLTGTETQYF

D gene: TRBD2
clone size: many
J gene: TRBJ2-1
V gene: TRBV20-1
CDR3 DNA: TGCAGTGCCAACCCAGCGGGGCTAACCTACAATGAGCAGTTCTTC
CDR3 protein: CSANPAGLTYNEQFF

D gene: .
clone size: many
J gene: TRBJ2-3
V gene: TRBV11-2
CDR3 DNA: TGTGCCAGCAGCTCCTACACAGATACGCAGTATTTT
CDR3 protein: CASSSYTDTQYF

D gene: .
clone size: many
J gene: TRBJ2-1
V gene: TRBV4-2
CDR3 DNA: TGTGCCAGCAGCCAAGATGGAGGCGGGGGCACCCTCTCCTACAATGAGCAGTTCTTC
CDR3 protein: CASSQDGGGGTLSYNEQFF

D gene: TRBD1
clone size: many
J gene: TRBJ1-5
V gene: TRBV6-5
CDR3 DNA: TGTGCCAGCAGTCCACTGACAGGGAGCAATCAGCCCCAGCATTTT
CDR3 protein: CASSPLTGSNQPQHF

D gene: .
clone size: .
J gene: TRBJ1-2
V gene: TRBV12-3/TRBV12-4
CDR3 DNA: TGTGCCAGCAGTCCCGGGACCTCTGGCGGCTACACCTTC
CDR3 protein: CASSPGTSGGYTF

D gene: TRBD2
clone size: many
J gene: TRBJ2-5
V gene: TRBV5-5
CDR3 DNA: TGTGCCAGCAGCTTGTCGTTTCTAGCGGGGTTGGGGGAGACCCAGTACTTC
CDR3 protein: CASSLSFLAGLGETQYF

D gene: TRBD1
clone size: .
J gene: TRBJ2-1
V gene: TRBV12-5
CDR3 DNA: TGTGCTAGTGGTTTGTTGGCCGGGACAGGAATTTACAATGAGCAGTTCTTC
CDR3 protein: CASGLLAGTGIYNEQFF

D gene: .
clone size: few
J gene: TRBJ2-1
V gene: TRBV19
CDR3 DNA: TGTGCCAGTACCACCCCCAGAGGAGACCTCGGAGGTGACAATGAGCAGTTCTTC
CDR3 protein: CASTTPRGDLGGDNEQFF

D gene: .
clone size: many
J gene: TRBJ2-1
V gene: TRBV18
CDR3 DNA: TGTGCCAGCTCGGGCAGCAACAATGAGCAGTTCTTC
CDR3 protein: CASSGSNNEQFF

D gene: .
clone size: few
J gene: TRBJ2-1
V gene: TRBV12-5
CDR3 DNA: TGTGCTAGTGGGGCGACACTTTACAATGAGCAGTTCTTC
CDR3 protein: CASGATLYNEQFF

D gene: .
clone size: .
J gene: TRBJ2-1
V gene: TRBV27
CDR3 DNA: TGTGCCACCTACCCCGGGGACGCGTACAATGAGCAGTTCTTC
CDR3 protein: CATYPGDAYNEQFF

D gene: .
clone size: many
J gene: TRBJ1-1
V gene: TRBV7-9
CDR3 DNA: TGTGCCAGCAGCTTAGGGAAGGAAGGACAACGGCGGGAAGCTTTCTTT
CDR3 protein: CASSLGKEGQRREAFF

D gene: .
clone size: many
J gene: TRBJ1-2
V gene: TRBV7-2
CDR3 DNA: TGTGCCAGCAGCTACCGGACTCAAGCCGATGGCTACACCTTC
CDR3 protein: CASSYRTQADGYTF

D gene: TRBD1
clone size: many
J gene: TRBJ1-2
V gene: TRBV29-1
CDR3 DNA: TGCAGCGTTGGGCAGGGGGCTAACTATGGCTACACCTTC
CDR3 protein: CSVGQGANYGYTF

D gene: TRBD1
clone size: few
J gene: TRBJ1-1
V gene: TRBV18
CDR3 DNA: TGTGCCAGCTCACCTGACAGCGGGACAGGGGCCTTAGCTTTCTTT
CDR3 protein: CASSPDSGTGALAFF

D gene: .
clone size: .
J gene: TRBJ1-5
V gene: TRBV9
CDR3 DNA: TGTGCCAGCAGCGTAGGACCAGACAGTTACAATCAGCCCCAGCATTTT
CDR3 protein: CASSVGPDSYNQPQHF

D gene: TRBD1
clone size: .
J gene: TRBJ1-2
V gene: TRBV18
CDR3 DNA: TGTGCCAGCTCACCTCGACAGGGATACTATGGCTACACCTTC
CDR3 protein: CASSPRQGYYGYTF

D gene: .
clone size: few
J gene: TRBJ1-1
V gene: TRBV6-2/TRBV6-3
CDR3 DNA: TGTGCCAGCAGTCCCCCCCTGAACACTGAAGCTTTCTTT
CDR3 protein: CASSPPLNTEAFF

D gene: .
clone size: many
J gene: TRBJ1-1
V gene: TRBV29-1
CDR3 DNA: TGCAGCGCCTCAGATACAACTGAAGCTTTCTTT
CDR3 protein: CSASDTTEAFF

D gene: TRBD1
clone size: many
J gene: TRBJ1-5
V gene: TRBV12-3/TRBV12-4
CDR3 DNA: TGTGCCAGCAGTGTACAGGGGGGAGCTCAGCCCCAGCATTTT
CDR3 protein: CASSVQGGAQPQHF

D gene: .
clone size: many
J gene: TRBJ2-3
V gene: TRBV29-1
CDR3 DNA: TGCAGCGTTGAGGACGGAGGTACAGATACGCAGTATTTT
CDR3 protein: CSVEDGGTDTQYF

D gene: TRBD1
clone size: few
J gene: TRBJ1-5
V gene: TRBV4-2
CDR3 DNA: TGTGCCAGCAGCCCATCCACAGGGGTGAGATTAGGCAATCAGCCCCAGCATTTT
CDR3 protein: CASSPSTGVRLGNQPQHF

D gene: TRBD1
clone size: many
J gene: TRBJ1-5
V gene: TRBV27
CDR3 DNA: TGTGCCAGCAGTTTGACAGGGCTGTTTCAGCCCCAGCATTTT
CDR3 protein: CASSLTGLFQPQHF

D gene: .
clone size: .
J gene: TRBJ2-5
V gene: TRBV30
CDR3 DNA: TGTGCCTGGAGTAACTTCCAAGAGACCCAGTACTTC
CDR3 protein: CAWSNFQETQYF

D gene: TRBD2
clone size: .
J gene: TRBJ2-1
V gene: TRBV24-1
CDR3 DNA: TGTGCCACCAGTGATCCGGGAGGCAATGAGCAGTTCTTC
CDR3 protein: CATSDPGGNEQFF

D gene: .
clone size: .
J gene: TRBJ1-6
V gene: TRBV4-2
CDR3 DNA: TGTGCCAGCAGCCAAGATGTCAGGGCAGGCTATAATTCACCCCTCCACTTT
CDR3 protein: CASSQDVRAGYNSPLHF

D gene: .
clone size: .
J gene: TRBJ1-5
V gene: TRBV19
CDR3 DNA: TGTGCCAGTAGTAGTAGTTTGGGAAATCAGCCCCAGCATTTT
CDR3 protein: CASSSSLGNQPQHF

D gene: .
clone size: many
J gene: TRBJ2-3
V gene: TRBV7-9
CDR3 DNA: TGTGCCAGCCCACTACCCGGCACAGATACGCAGTATTTT
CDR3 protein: CASPLPGTDTQYF

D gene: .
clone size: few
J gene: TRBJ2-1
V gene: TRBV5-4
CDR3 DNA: TGTGCCAGCAGCCTTAGCGGGCGGAGGGGGAAGCAGTTCTTC
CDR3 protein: CASSLSGRRGKQFF

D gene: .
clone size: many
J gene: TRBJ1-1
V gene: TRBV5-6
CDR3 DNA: TGTGCCAGCAGCTTTCAGGGGAGGAGGGAGACTGAAGCTTTCTTT
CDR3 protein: CASSFQGRRETEAFF

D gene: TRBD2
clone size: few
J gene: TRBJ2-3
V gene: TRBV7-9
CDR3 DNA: TGTGCCAGCAGCTCGCCCCTACGGCTAGCGGGAGGGGGGGCCCCAGATACGCAGTATTTT
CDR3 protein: CASSSPLRLAGGGAPDTQYF

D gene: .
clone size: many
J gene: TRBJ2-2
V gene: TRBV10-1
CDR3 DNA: TGCGCCAGCAGTGACAGAATCAAGAAATGGGTATACGGGGAGCTGTTTTTT
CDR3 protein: CASSDRIKKWVYGELFF

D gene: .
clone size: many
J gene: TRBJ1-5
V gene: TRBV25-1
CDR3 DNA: TGTGCCAGCAGTGGACAGGGCAATCAGCCCCAGCATTTT
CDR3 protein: CASSGQGNQPQHF

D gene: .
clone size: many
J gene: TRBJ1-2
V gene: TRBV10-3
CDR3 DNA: TGTGCCATCAGTGAGTCAAGGGAGGGCTACACCTTC
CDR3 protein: CAISESREGYTF